This TCR beta chain was sequenced in a study of blood T cell repertoires in COVID-19. The overall study: Whether acute or convalescent, the COVID-19 samples came from the United States, Italy and Spain.

Per the original data handling: Reference gene primer amplification yielded estimated nucleated cell counts. Using immunoSEQ multiplex PCR, the repertoire was profiled, and TCRdb retains in-frame clones only, with some absent. V and J calls and clone size are as listed in that table; D and trimming were resolved from the DNA. The sample has around 260,000 clones; about nine tenths are singletons. V lost 4 bases and J lost 8, with 19 bases in between. The CDR3 is made up of 15 amino acids. Per the germline V gene, CDR1 is SGHRS and CDR2 is YFSETQ. Sequencing used peripheral blood. J is TRBJ2-1 and V is TRBV5-1; D may be TRBD1 (6 bases). The clonotype originates from a woman aged 25-40 years with COVID-19, enrolled during active disease. The CDR3 here is CASSTTGGRGYEQFF. CDR3 in DNA: TGCGCCAGCAGCACGACAGGTGGGAGAGGCTATGAGCAGTTCTTC.